This is a list of T cell receptor beta chains from one sample in a study of blood T cell repertoires in COVID-19. The method was immunoSEQ multiplex PCR; TCRdb's version includes in-frame clones alone and lacks a portion of them. The profile shows about 410,000 clones, approximately 89% of them singletons. Specimen: peripheral blood. The receptors were gathered from a middle-aged woman with COVID-19, enrolled during active disease. Each CDR3 is given with its conserved first and last residue. A D gene is named only where the DNA matches it firmly. A row's size may be missing; if present it is once, few, many or a size class.

d_call,clone_size,j_call,v_call,cdr3_aa,cdr3_nt
TRBD2,many,TRBJ2-7,TRBV6-2/TRBV6-3,CASSSFLAATYEQYF,TGTGCCAGCAGTTCCTTCCTAGCGGCAACCTACGAGCAGTACTTC
-,-,TRBJ1-2,TRBV6-5,CASSLGVDYGYTF,TGTGCCAGCAGCCTAGGGGTAGACTATGGCTACACCTTC
-,-,TRBJ1-5,TRBV6-2/TRBV6-3,CASSNLQNQPQHF,TGTGCCAGCAGTAACCTACAGAATCAGCCCCAGCATTTT
-,-,TRBJ2-1,TRBV11-3,CASSPRRASYNEQFF,TGTGCCAGCAGCCCCCGGAGAGCTTCCTACAATGAGCAGTTCTTC
TRBD1,once,TRBJ1-1,TRBV2,CASSGSPQGGEAFF,TGTGCCAGCAGTGGGTCCCCGCAGGGGGGTGAAGCTTTCTTT
-,-,TRBJ1-1,TRBV27,CASSSFGRGTEAFF,TGTGCCAGCAGTTCTTTCGGCAGGGGCACTGAAGCTTTCTTT
TRBD1,-,TRBJ1-2,TRBV15,CATSWDRGPQVDYGYTF,TGTGCCACCAGCTGGGACAGGGGGCCCCAAGTGGATTATGGCTACACCTTC
-,few,TRBJ1-1,TRBV7-3,CASSLTGGDTEAFF,TGTGCCAGCAGCTTAACAGGGGGGGACACTGAAGCTTTCTTT
-,-,TRBJ1-2,TRBV5-3,CAPQPRQANYGYTF,TGTGCCCCCCAACCCCGACAAGCTAACTATGGCTACACCTTC
-,-,TRBJ1-2,TRBV4-2,CASSPGVTNYGYTF,TGTGCCAGCAGCCCAGGGGTAACTAACTATGGCTACACCTTC
-,-,TRBJ1-5,TRBV15,CATSIGTTGNQPQHF,TGTGCCACCAGCATTGGGACAACAGGGAATCAGCCCCAGCATTTT
TRBD1,-,TRBJ1-1,TRBV19,CASSIGQGAYTEAFF,TGTGCCAGTAGTATAGGACAGGGGGCCTACACTGAAGCTTTCTTT
-,-,TRBJ1-6,TRBV27,CASSFTASYNSPLHF,TGTGCCAGCAGTTTTACAGCCTCCTATAATTCACCCCTCCACTTT
TRBD1,few,TRBJ1-1,TRBV6-5,CASSYSGTGYTEAFF,TGTGCCAGCAGTTATTCCGGGACAGGGTACACTGAAGCTTTCTTT
-,-,TRBJ2-5,TRBV5-1,CASSLVVAQETQYF,TGCGCCAGCAGCTTGGTGGTAGCCCAAGAGACCCAGTACTTC
TRBD1,-,TRBJ1-5,TRBV19,CASSIVGQGAKFGNQPQHF,TGTGCCAGTAGTATAGTGGGACAGGGCGCGAAGTTTGGCAATCAGCCCCAGCATTTT
TRBD2,-,TRBJ2-3,TRBV7-8,CASSLGLAGEDTQYF,TGTGCCAGCAGCTTAGGACTAGCGGGAGAAGATACGCAGTATTTT
TRBD2,-,TRBJ2-3,TRBV28,CASSPGTSGGTDTQYF,TGTGCCAGCAGCCCCGGGACTAGCGGTGGCACAGATACGCAGTATTTT
TRBD1,-,TRBJ2-7,TRBV27,CASKTTGASYEQYF,TGTGCCAGCAAAACGACAGGGGCCTCCTACGAGCAGTACTTC
TRBD1,-,TRBJ1-4,TRBV27,CASSRLETGGINEKLFF,TGTGCCAGCAGCCGACTTGAGACAGGGGGTATCAATGAAAAACTGTTTTTT
-,-,TRBJ1-3,TRBV6-6,CASSYGGTSGNTIYF,TGTGCCAGCAGTTATGGAGGGACCTCTGGAAACACCATATATTTT
TRBD1,-,TRBJ1-4,TRBV30,CAWSVGQGINEKLFF,TGTGCCTGGAGTGTCGGACAGGGGATTAATGAAAAACTGTTTTTT
-,-,TRBJ1-1,TRBV6-2/TRBV6-3,CASSSGESRNAFF,TGTGCCAGCAGTTCCGGGGAAAGCCGAAACGCTTTCTTT
-,once,TRBJ2-1,TRBV5-1,CASSLAPGAYNEQFF,TGCGCCAGCAGCTTGGCCCCGGGTGCCTACAATGAGCAGTTCTTC
TRBD1,-,TRBJ2-7,TRBV5-1,CASSYRGNIDEQYF,TGCGCCAGCAGTTACAGGGGGAATATCGACGAGCAGTACTTC
TRBD1,-,TRBJ1-1,TRBV6-2/TRBV6-3,CASSYSPRTGQMNTEAFF,TGTGCCAGCAGTTACTCACCCCGGACAGGGCAAATGAACACTGAAGCTTTCTTT
-,once,TRBJ1-5,TRBV28,CASSFGRGNQPQHF,TGTGCCAGCAGTTTTGGCAGGGGCAATCAGCCCCAGCATTTT
-,-,TRBJ2-7,TRBV28,CASSTPGSSYEQYF,TGTGCCAGCAGTACTCCCGGGAGCTCCTACGAGCAGTACTTC
-,-,TRBJ1-2,TRBV29-1,CSVDEADSNNYGYTF,TGCAGCGTTGACGAGGCAGATTCTAATAACTATGGCTACACCTTC
TRBD2,-,TRBJ2-1,TRBV27,CASSSWGSGGPYNEQFF,TGTGCCAGCAGTTCCTGGGGTAGCGGGGGCCCGTACAATGAGCAGTTCTTC
TRBD1,-,TRBJ1-2,TRBV2,CASRGGQGRNYGYTF,TGTGCCAGCAGAGGAGGACAGGGTCGTAACTATGGCTACACCTTC
-,-,TRBJ1-5,TRBV7-9,CASSAQTANQPQHF,TGTGCCAGCAGCGCCCAGACAGCCAATCAGCCCCAGCATTTT
TRBD2,-,TRBJ2-7,TRBV3-1/TRBV3-2,CASSQGRAGLALREQYF,TGTGCCAGCAGCCAAGGGAGGGCTGGACTAGCGTTACGGGAGCAGTACTTC
-,-,TRBJ2-2,TRBV7-3,CASSALTSFTGELFF,TGTGCCAGCAGCGCCCTCACTAGTTTCACCGGGGAGCTGTTTTTT
-,-,TRBJ1-5,TRBV28,CASSPPLPPQHF,TGTGCCAGCAGCCCTCCCCTTCCGCCCCAGCATTTT
-,-,TRBJ1-3,TRBV19,CASSRVGGSGNTIYF,TGTGCCAGCTCCCGCGTGGGGGGCTCTGGAAACACCATATATTTT
-,-,TRBJ1-3,TRBV5-4,CASSRTSNSGNTIYF,TGTGCCAGCAGCCGTACTTCCAACTCTGGAAACACCATATATTTT
TRBD1,-,TRBJ1-1,TRBV18,CASSRQGFEAFF,TGTGCCAGCTCTCGACAGGGGTTTGAAGCTTTCTTT
TRBD1,-,TRBJ1-1,TRBV4-2,CASSQDLEGAGTEAFF,TGTGCCAGCAGCCAAGATCTGGAGGGGGCTGGCACTGAAGCTTTCTTT